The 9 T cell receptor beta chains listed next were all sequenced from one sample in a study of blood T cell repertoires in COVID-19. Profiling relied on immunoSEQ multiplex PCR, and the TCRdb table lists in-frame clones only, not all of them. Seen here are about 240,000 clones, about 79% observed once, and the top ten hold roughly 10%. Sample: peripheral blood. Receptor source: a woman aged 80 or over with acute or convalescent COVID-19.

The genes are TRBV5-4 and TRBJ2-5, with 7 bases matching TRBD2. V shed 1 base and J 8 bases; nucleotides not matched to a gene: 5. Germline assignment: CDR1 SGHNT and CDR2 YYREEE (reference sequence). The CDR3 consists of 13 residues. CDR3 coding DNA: TGTGCCAGCAGCTTGCGGGGGGTAGAAACCCAGTACTTC. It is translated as CASSLRGVETQYF.

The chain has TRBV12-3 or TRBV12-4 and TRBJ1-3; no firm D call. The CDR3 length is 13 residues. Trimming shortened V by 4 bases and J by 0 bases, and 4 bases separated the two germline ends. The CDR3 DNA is TGTGCCAGCAGTTCCTACTCTGGAAACACCATATATTTT. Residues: CASSSYSGNTIYF.

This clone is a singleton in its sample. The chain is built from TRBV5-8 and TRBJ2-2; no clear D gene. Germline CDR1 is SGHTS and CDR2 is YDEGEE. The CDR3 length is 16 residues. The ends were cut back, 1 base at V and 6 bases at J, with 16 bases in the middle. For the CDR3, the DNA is TGTGCCAGCAGCTTGCTGGGCCTAATTCTTCCCGGGGAGCTGTTTTTT. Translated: CASSLLGLILPGELFF.

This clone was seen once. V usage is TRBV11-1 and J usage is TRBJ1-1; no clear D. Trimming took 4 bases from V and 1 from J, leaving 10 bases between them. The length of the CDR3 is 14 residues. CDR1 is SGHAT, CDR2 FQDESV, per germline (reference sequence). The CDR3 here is CASSYRVTNTEAFF. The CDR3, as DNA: TGTGCCAGCAGCTACCGGGTGACGAACACTGAAGCTTTCTTT.

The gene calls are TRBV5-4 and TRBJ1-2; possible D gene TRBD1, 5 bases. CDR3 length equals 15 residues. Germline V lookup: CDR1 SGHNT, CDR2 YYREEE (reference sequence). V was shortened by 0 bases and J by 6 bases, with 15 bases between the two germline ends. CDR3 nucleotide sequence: TGTGCCAGCAGCTTGGAAGCAGGGAGGAGTGATGGCTACACCTTC. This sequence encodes CASSLEAGRSDGYTF. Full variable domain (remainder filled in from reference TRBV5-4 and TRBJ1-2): ETGVTQSPTHLIKTRGQQVTLRCSSQSGHNTVSWYQQALGQGPQFIFQYYREEENGRGNFPPRFSGLQFPNYSSELNVNALELDDSALYLCASSLEAGRSDGYTFGSGTRLTVV.

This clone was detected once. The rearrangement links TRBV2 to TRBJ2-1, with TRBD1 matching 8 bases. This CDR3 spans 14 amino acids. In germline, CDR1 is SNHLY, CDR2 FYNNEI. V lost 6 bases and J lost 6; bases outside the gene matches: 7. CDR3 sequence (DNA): TGTGCCAGCAGCGAGCTACAGGGGGTCAATGAGCAGTTCTTC. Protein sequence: CASSELQGVNEQFF.

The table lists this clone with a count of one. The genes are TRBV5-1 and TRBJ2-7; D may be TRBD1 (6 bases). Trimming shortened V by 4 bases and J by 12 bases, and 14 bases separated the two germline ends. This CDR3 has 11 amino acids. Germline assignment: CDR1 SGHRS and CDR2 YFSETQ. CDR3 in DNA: TGCGCCAGCAGCCCGACCAGGGGACCGTACTTC. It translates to CASSPTRGPYF.

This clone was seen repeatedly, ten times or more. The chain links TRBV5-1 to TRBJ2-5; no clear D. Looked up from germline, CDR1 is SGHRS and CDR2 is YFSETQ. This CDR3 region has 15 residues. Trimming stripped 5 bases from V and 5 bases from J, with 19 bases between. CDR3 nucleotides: TGCGCCAGCAGTTCAGGCCGACCTGGGTGGGAGACCCAGTACTTC. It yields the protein CASSSGRPGWETQYF.

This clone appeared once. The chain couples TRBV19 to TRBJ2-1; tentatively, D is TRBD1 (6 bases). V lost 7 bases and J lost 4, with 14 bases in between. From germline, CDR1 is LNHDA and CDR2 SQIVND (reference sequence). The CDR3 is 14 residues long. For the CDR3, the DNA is TGTGCCAGTAATCAGGGGACGGGGTACAATGAGCAGTTCTTC. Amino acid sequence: CASNQGTGYNEQFF.